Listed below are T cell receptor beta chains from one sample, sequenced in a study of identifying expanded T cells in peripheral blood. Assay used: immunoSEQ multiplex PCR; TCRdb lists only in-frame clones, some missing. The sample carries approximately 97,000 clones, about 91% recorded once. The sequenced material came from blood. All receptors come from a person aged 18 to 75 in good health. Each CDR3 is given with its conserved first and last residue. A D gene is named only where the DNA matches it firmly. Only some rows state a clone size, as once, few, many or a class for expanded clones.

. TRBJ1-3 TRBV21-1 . CASSKGTGGFGNTIYF TGTGCCAGCAGCAAGGGGACAGGGGGCTTTGGAAACACCATATATTTT
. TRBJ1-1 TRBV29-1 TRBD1 CSVETGVNTEAFF TGCAGCGTTGAAACAGGGGTGAACACTGAAGCTTTCTTT
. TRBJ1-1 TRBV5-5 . CASSLGGGTEAFF TGTGCCAGCAGCTTGGGAGGCGGCACTGAAGCTTTCTTT
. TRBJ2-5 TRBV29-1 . CSVVSQYGETQYF TGCAGCGTTGTATCACAGTATGGGGAGACCCAGTACTTC
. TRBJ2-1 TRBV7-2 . CASSSWRGGDEQFF TGTGCCAGCAGCTCCTGGAGGGGGGGCGATGAGCAGTTCTTC
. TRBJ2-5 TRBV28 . CASSFSGLPPWTQYF TGTGCCAGCAGTTTCTCAGGACTACCGCCGTGGACCCAGTACTTC
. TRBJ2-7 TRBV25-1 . CASSEGGISYEQYF TGTGCCAGCAGTGAAGGTGGAATCTCCTACGAGCAGTACTTC
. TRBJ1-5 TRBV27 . CASSPYRRGDQPQHF TGTGCCAGCAGTCCTTATCGCAGGGGAGATCAGCCCCAGCATTTT
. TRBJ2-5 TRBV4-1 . CASSQATYTNKETQYF TGCGCCAGCAGCCAAGCGACTTACACTAATAAAGAGACCCAGTACTTC
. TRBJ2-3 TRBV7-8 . CASSPPGLSTDTQYF TGTGCCAGCAGCCCGCCGGGACTTAGCACAGATACGCAGTATTTT
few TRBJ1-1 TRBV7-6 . CASSPRLEMDTEAFF TGTGCCAGCAGCCCCAGATTGGAGATGGACACTGAAGCTTTCTTT
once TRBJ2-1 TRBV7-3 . CASSIRDSNEQFF TGTGCCAGCAGCATACGGGACTCTAATGAGCAGTTCTTC
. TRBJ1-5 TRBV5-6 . CASSGGSGQPQHF TGTGCCAGCAGCGGGGGGTCGGGGCAGCCCCAGCATTTT
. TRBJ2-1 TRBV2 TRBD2 CASRLTSGSFNEQFF TGTGCCAGCAGATTGACTAGCGGGAGTTTTAATGAGCAGTTCTTC
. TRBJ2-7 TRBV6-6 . CASTRDPAYPYEQYF TGTGCCAGCACCCGGGACCCCGCCTACCCCTACGAGCAGTACTTC
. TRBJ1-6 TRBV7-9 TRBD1 CASSLDRGNSPLHF TGTGCCAGCAGCTTAGACAGGGGCAATTCACCCCTCCACTTT
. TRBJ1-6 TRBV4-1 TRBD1 CASSQDLGQVLTSPLHF TGCGCCAGCAGCCAAGATTTGGGACAGGTCTTGACTTCACCCCTCCACTTT
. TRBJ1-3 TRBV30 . CAWSLDSPSGNTIYF TGTGCCTGGAGTTTGGACAGTCCCTCTGGAAACACCATATATTTT
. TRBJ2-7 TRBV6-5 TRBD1 CASSRQGPYEQYF TGTGCCAGCAGTAGACAGGGACCCTACGAGCAGTACTTC
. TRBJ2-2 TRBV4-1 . CASSQESPRGELFF TGCGCCAGCAGCCAAGAATCTCCCCGGGGGGAGCTGTTTTTT
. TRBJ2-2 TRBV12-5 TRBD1 CASGDGQGDTGELFF TGTGCTAGTGGGGATGGACAGGGCGACACCGGGGAGCTGTTTTTT
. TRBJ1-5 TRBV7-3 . CASSLASNQPQHF TGTGCCAGCAGCTTAGCGAGCAATCAGCCCCAGCATTTT
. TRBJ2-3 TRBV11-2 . CASSLDGRVGTDTQYF TGTGCCAGCAGCTTAGACGGCAGGGTTGGCACAGATACGCAGTATTTT
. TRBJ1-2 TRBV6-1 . CASEGGSGYTF TGTGCCAGTGAAGGGGGTTCTGGCTACACCTTC
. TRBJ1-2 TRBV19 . CASSLGGGASVRNGYTF TGTGCCAGTAGTCTCGGGGGAGGGGCGAGTGTCCGGAATGGCTACACCTTC
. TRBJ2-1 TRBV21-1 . CASSNLPLSSYNEQFF TGTGCCAGCAGCAATTTACCGCTAAGCTCCTACAATGAGCAGTTCTTC
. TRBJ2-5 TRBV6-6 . CASKDRETQYF TGTGCCAGCAAGGATAGGGAGACCCAGTACTTC
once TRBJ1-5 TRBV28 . CASSLSAPGVGNQPQHF TGTGCCAGCAGTTTATCCGCTCCAGGGGTCGGGAATCAGCCCCAGCATTTT
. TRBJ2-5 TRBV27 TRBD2 CASSYRAGVETQYF TGTGCCAGCAGTTATAGAGCGGGAGTGGAGACCCAGTACTTC
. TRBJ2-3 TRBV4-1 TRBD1 CASSQDSPGQGADTQYF TGCGCCAGCAGCCAAGATTCGCCGGGACAGGGGGCGGATACGCAGTATTTT
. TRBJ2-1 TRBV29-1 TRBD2 CSVANVAGGANEQFF TGCAGCGTCGCAAATGTAGCGGGCGGGGCCAATGAGCAGTTCTTC
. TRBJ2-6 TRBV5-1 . CASSLSGANVLTF TGCGCCAGCAGCTTGTCGGGGGCCAACGTCCTGACTTTC
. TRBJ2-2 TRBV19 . CASRVGRSTGELFF TGTGCCAGTAGGGTCGGCCGGAGCACCGGGGAGCTGTTTTTT
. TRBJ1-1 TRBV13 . CASSLVTMNTEAFF TGTGCCAGCAGCTTAGTAACTATGAACACTGAAGCTTTCTTT
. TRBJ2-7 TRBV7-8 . CASSASGGEQYF TGTGCCAGCAGCGCGAGCGGCGGCGAGCAGTACTTC
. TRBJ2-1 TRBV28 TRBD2 CASSSPTSGAYNEQFF TGTGCCAGCAGTTCCCCTACTAGCGGTGCCTACAATGAGCAGTTCTTC
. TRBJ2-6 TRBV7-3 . CASSLKGGPPLSGANVLTF TGTGCCAGCAGCTTAAAAGGGGGGCCACCTCTCTCTGGGGCCAACGTCCTGACTTTC
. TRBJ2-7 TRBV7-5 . CARSPTPLSGDPQGLYEQYF TGTGCCAGAAGCCCAACCCCACTTAGCGGGGATCCTCAGGGGCTCTACGAGCAGTACTTC
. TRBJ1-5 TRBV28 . CASSPPGDQPQHF TGTGCCAGCAGTCCGCCGGGGGATCAGCCCCAGCATTTT